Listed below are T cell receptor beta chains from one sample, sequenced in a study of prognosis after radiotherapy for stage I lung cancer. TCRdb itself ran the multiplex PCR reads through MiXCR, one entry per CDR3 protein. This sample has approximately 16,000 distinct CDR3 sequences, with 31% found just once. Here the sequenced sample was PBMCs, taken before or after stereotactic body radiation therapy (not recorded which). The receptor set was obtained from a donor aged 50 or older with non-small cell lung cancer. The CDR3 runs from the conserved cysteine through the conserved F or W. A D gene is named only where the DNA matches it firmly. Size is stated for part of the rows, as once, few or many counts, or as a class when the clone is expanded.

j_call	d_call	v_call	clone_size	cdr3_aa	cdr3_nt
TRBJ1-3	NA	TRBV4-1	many	CASSQEGGTGGNTIYF	TGCGCCAGCAGCCAAGAGGGCGGGACGGGAGGAAACACCATATATTTT
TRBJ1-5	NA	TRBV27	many	CASSPRTASNQPQHF	TGTGCCAGCAGTCCACGGACAGCGTCGAATCAGCCCCAGCATTTT
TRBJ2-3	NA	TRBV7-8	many	CASSLANWGTDTQYF	TGTGCCAGCAGCTTAGCTAACTGGGGCACAGATACGCAGTATTTT
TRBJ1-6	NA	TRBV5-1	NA	CASRVKGPNSPLHF	TGCGCCAGCAGAGTGAAAGGGCCCAATTCACCCCTCCACTTT
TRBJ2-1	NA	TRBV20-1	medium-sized	CSARARGSSYNEQFF	TGCAGTGCTAGAGCCCGGGGGAGCTCCTACAATGAGCAGTTCTTC
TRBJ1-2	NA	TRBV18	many	CASSPVPLQGNGYTF	TGTGCCAGCTCACCTGTTCCGCTCCAGGGCAACGGCTACACCTTC
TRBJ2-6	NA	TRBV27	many	CASSWRPSSGANVLTF	TGTGCCAGCAGTTGGCGGCCAAGCTCTGGGGCCAACGTCCTGACTTTC
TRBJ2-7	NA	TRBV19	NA	CAISQQGYEQYF	TGTGCCATTAGTCAACAGGGTTATGAGCAGTACTTC
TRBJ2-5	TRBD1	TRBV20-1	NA	CSANGQGETQYF	TGCAGTGCAAACGGACAGGGCGAGACCCAGTACTTC
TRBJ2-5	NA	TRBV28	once	CTSSPNDRTAVGETQYF	TGTACCAGCAGCCCTAACGACAGGACAGCCGTCGGGGAGACCCAGTACTTC
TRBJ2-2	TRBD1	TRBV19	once	CASRRQGSTWALFF	TGTGCCAGTAGACGACAGGGTTCGACCTGGGCGCTGTTTTTT
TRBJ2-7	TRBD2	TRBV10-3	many	CAIRPSGTDSYEQYF	TGTGCCATCAGACCTAGCGGGACTGACTCCTACGAGCAGTACTTC
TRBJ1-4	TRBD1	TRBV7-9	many	CASSLGQGDEKLFF	TGTGCCAGCAGCTTAGGACAGGGGGATGAAAAACTGTTTTTT
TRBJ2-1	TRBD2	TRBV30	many	CAWSSQAGAVYEQFF	TGTGCCTGGAGTTCTCAAGCGGGAGCCGTCTATGAGCAGTTCTTC
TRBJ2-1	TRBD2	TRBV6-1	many	CASRGLGTYNEQFF	TGTGCCAGCAGGGGACTAGGAACCTACAATGAGCAGTTCTTC
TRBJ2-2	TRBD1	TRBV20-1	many	CSAREGQGVRSGELFF	TGCAGTGCTAGAGAGGGTCAGGGGGTGAGGTCCGGGGAGCTGTTTTTT